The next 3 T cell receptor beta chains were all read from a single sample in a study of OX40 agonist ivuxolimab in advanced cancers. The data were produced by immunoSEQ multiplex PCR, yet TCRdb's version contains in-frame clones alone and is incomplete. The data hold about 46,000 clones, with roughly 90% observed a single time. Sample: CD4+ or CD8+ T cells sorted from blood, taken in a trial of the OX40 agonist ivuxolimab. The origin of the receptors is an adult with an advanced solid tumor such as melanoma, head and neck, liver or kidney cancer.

The CDR3, as DNA: TGTGCCAGCAGCTTAATTGGTTCCGGGGAGCTGTTTTTT. Translation: CASSLIGSGELFF. This chain links TRBV7-3 with TRBJ2-2; D gene uncertain. CDR3 length equals 13 residues. The germline V and J ends were trimmed by 1 base and 6 bases, with 6 bases remaining between them. Germline CDR1 SGHTA, CDR2 FQGTGA.

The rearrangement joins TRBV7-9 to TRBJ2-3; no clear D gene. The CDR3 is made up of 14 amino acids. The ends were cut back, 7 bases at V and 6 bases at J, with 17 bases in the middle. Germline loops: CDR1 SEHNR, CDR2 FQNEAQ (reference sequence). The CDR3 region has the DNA TGTGCCAGCACCTCGCTCGGGTTTTCGGATACGCAGTATTTT. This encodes CASTSLGFSDTQYF.

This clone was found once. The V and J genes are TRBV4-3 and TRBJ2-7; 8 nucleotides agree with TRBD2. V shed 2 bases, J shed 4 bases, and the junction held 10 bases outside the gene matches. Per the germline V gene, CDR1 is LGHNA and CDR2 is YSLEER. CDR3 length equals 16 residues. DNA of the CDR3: TGCGCCAGCAGCCAAATGGGAGTAGCGGGAATTTACGAGCAGTACTTC. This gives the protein CASSQMGVAGIYEQYF.